The present entry profiles one T cell receptor beta chain with its context. Its cognate antigen is unknown. The data originate from a study of identifying expanded T cells in peripheral blood. Points from the study as a whole: Over about two and four weeks, about 16 and 19 clones changed, versus approximately 1.2 between replicates. Across healthy donors, higher total template counts meant significantly greater roughly two-week count variance.

The repertoire was sequenced with immunoSEQ multiplex PCR; TCRdb's copy has only in-frame clones and lacks some. The sample shows just over 90,000 clones, around nine tenths of them seen only once. This CDR3 is built from 15 residues. Germline CDR1 LNHNV, CDR2 YYDKDF (reference sequence). Trimming shortened V by 0 bases and J by 2 bases, and 11 bases separated the two germline ends. During the collection period, no donor immune events like infections were recorded. This chain joins TRBV15 and TRBJ2-7; tentatively, D is TRBD1 (5 bases). The sequence derives from a person aged 18 to 70 in good health. The source material was blood. The CDR3 DNA is TGTGCCACCAGCAGAGATCGCCAGGGTCCCTACGAGCAGTACTTC. Its translation is CATSRDRQGPYEQYF.